This T cell receptor (beta chain) stems from a study of T-cell memory formation after mild COVID-19. Overall study results and limits: The appearance of some responding clones in pre-infection memory suggested that cross-reactive memory joined. CD4+ contracting clones were found mainly in CM and EM, and CD8+ ones in EMRA.

5'RACE with constant-segment primers built TCRalpha and TCRbeta cDNA libraries with UMIs. TCRdb redid the calling of the 5' RACE reads with MiXCR, one entry per CDR3 protein. The sample comprises more than 250,000 distinct CDR3 sequences, about 17% of which are singletons, and 22% rests with the top ten. This clonotype was seen at least ten times. Its specificity is unknown. The V gene lost 0 bases and the J gene lost 2 bases, with 11 bases spanning the gap. The CDR3 runs 16 residues. Per germline, CDR1 LGHNA and CDR2 YSLEER. The source of this sequence is a man aged 18 to 30 who had mild COVID-19 (a few samples of this study predate the infection). Cell type and time point are not known. The rearrangement joins TRBV4-3 to TRBJ2-1, with D possibly TRBD1 on 6 matching bases. The sequenced sample was PBMCs or a T cell subset sorted from them (not recorded which). The CDR3: CASSQEWAGAYNEQFF. The DNA for the CDR3 is TGCGCCAGCAGCCAAGAGTGGGCAGGGGCCTACAATGAGCAGTTCTTC.